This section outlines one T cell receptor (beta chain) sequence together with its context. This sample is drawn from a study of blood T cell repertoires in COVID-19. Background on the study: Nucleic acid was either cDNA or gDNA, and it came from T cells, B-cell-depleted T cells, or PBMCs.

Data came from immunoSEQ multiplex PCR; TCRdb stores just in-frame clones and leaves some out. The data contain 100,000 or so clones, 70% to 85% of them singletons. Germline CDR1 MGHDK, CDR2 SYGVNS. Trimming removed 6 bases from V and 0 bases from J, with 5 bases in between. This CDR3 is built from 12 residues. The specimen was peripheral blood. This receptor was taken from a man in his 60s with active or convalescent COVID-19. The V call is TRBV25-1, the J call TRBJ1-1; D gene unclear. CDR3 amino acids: CASSSVNTEAFF. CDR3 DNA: TGTGCCAGCAGCTCAGTGAACACTGAAGCTTTCTTT.